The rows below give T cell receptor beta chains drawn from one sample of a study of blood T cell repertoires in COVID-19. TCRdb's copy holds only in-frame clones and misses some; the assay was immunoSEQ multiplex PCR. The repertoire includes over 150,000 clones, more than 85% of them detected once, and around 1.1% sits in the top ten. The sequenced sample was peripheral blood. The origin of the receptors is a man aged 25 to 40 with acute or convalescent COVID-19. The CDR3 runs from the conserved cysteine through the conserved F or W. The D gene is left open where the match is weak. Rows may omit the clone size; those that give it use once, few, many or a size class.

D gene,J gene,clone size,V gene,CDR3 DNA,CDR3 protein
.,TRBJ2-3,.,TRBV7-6,TGTGCCAGCAGCGACACTAGAATCCCAGATACGCAGTATTTT,CASSDTRIPDTQYF
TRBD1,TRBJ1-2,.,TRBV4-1,TGCGCCAGCAGCTACCCGGGACAGGGGATCCGCGACTACACCTTC,CASSYPGQGIRDYTF
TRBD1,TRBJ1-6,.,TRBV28,TGTGCCAGCAGTACCCGGGGCAGGGGGCATTCACCCCTCCACTTT,CASSTRGRGHSPLHF
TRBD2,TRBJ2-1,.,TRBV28,TGTGCCAGCAGTTTTCGGGGACTAGCGGGAAGGGTTGAGCAGTTCTTC,CASSFRGLAGRVEQFF
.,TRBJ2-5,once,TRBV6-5,TGTGCCAGCAGTTACTCGTCTGTCCGGGACCAAGAGACCCAGTACTTC,CASSYSSVRDQETQYF
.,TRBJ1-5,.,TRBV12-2,TGTGCAAGTCTCAACACAGGGGAACAGCCCCAGCATTTT,CASLNTGEQPQHF
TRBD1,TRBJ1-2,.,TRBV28,TGTGCCAGCAGTTCCCTGTCCAGGGGGGACTATGGCTACACCTTC,CASSSLSRGDYGYTF
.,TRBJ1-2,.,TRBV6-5,TGTGCCAGCAGTTCCGGGACATCTGGCTACACCTTC,CASSSGTSGYTF
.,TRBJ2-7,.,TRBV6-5,TGTGCCATCCTGGACAGCTACGAGCAGTACTTC,CAILDSYEQYF
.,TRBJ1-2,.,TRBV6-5,TGTGCCAGCAGAAGACTGGAATCCGCTAACTATGGCTACACCTTC,CASRRLESANYGYTF
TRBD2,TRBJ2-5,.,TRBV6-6,TGTGCCGTCCGGGAGGGGGAAGAGACCCAGTACTTC,CAVREGEETQYF
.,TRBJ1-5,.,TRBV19,TGTGCCAGTAGTATGGGAAACAGGCAGGGGCAGCCCCAGCATTTT,CASSMGNRQGQPQHF
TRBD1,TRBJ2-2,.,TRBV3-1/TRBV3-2,TGTGCCAGCAGCCTCTTGACAGGGACCCGGGAGCTGTTTTTT,CASSLLTGTRELFF
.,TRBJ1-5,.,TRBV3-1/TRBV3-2,TGTGCCAGCAGCCAAAATCAGGGTGGGCCCCAGCATTTT,CASSQNQGGPQHF
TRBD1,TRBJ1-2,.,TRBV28,TGTGCCAGCAGCGGGACAGTTTTTTTCTATGGCTACACCTTC,CASSGTVFFYGYTF
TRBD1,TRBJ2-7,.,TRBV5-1,TGCGCCAGCAGCCCCGGGACAGGGGGCTACGAGCAGTACTTC,CASSPGTGGYEQYF
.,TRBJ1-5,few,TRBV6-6,TGTGCCAGCTCTTATGGCAATCAGCCCCAGCATTTT,CASSYGNQPQHF
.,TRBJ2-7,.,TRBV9,TGTGCCAGCAGCGTAGGACAGAATCCCCTCCACGAGCAGTACTTC,CASSVGQNPLHEQYF
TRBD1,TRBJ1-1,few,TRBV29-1,TGCAGCACAGGGGAGCGGTCGGACACTGAAGCTTTCTTT,CSTGERSDTEAFF
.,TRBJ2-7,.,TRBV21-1,TGTGCCAGCAGCAAAGCGCTAAGAGGAAACGAGCAGTACTTC,CASSKALRGNEQYF
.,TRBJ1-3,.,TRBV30,TGTGCCTTCAGGGTATTAGGAAACACCATATATTTT,CAFRVLGNTIYF
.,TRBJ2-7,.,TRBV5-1,TGCGCCAGCAGCTTGCATTTACAGGGCCTTGGCTACGAGCAGTACTTC,CASSLHLQGLGYEQYF
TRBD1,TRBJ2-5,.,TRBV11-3,TGTGCCAGCAGCCTGGGACAGGCCGCGCACCCAGAGACCCAGTACTTC,CASSLGQAAHPETQYF
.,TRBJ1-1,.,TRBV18,TGTGCCAGCTCACCACTGGAGGGGACTGAAGCTTTCTTT,CASSPLEGTEAFF
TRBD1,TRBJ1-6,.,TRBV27,TGTGCCAGCAGTTCGCTGGGACAGGGATATTCACCCCTCCACTTT,CASSSLGQGYSPLHF
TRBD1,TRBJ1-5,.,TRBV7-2,TGTGCCAGCAGTATTAGGACCGGGACAGGCCTAAATCAGCCCCAGCATTTT,CASSIRTGTGLNQPQHF
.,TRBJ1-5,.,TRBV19,TGTGCCAGTAGTCTCATCAGGGCTATAAATCAGCCCCAGCATTTT,CASSLIRAINQPQHF
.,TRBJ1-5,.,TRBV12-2,TGTGCAAGTCGCTTACCGGACCGGGACAGAGGGAATCAGCCCCAGCATTTT,CASRLPDRDRGNQPQHF